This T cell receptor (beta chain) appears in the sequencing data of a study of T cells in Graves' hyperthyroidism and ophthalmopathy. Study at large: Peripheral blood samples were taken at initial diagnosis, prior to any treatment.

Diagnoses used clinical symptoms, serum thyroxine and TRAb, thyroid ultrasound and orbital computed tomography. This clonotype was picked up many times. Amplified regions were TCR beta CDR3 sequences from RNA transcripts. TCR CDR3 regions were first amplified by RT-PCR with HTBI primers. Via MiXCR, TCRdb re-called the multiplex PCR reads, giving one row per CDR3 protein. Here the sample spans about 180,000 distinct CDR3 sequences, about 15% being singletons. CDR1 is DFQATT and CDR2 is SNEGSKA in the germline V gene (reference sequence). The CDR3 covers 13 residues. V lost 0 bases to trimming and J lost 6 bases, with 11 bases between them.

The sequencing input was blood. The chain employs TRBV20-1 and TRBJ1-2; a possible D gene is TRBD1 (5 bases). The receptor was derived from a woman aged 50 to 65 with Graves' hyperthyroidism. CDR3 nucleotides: TGCAGTGCTAGAGATTGGGGGACCGATGGCTACACCTTC. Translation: CSARDWGTDGYTF.